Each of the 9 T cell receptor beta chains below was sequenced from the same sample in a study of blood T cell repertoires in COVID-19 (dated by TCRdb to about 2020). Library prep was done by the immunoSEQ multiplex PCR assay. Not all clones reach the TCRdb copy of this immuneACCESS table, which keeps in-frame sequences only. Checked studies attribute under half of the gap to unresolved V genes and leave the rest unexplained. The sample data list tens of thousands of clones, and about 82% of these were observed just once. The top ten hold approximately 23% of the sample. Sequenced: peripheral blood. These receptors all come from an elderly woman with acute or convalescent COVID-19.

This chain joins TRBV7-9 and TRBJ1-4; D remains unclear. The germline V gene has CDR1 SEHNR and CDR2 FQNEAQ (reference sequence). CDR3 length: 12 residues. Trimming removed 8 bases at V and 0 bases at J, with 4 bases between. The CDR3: CASQTTNEKLFF. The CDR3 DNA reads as TGTGCCAGCCAAACAACTAATGAAAAACTGTTTTTT.

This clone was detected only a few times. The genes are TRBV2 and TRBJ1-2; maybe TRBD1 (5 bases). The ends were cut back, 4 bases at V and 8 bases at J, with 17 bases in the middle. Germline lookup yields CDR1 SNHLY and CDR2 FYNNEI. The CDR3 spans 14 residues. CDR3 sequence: CASSVWGRGSGYTF. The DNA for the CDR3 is TGTGCCAGCAGTGTATGGGGCCGTGGTTCGGGCTACACCTTC.

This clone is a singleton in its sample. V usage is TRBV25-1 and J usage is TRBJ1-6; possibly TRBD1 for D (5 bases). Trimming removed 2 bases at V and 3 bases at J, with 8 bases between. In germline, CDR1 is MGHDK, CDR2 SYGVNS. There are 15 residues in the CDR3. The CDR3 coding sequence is TGTGCCAGCAGTGAACCGGGACTCTATAATTCACCCCTCCACTTT. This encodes CASSEPGLYNSPLHF.

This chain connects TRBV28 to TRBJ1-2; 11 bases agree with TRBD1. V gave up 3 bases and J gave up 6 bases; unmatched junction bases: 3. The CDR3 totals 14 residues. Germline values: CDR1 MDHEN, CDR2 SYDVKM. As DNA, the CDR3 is TGTGCCAGCAGTTTGGGGACAGGGGGAAATGGCTACACCTTC. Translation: CASSLGTGGNGYTF.

For the CDR3, the DNA is TGTGCCAGCAGCTTAGAACAGGGTACTGGGGGTCGGGTGTTTTTT. Protein product: CASSLEQGTGGRVFF. The rearrangement uses TRBV28 and TRBJ1-4; tentative D call: TRBD1 (6 bases). The CDR3 is 15 residues long. CDR1 and CDR2 (germline): MDHEN, SYDVKM. Trimming took off 6 bases at V and 15 bases at J, with 26 bases between the two ends.

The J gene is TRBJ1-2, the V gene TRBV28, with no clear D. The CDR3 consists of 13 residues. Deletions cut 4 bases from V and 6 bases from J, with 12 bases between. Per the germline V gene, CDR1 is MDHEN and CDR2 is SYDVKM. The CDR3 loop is CASSSIQENGYTF. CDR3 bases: TGTGCCAGCAGTTCTATCCAAGAAAATGGCTACACCTTC.

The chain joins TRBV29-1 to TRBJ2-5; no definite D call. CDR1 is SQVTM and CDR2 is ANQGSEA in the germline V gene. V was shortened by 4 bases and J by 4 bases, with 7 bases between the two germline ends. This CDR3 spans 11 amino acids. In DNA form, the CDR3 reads TGCAGCGTTGGATGGGCAGAGACCCAGTACTTC. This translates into CSVGWAETQYF.

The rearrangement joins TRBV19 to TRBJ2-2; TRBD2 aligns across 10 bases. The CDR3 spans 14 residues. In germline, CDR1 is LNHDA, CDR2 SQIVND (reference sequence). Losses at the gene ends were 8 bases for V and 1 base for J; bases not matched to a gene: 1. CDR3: CASVAGGNTGELFF. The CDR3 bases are TGTGCCAGTGTAGCGGGGGGGAACACCGGGGAGCTGTTTTTT.

DNA for the CDR3: TGTGCCAGCAGCCGCCGGGTAGCGGGGGGCAATTTTATCACAGATACGCAGTATTTT. As protein: CASSRRVAGGNFITDTQYF. V gene TRBV27 combines with J gene TRBJ2-3; 10 nucleotides match TRBD2. The CDR3 covers 19 residues. V lost 6 bases to trimming and J lost 2 bases; unmatched junction nucleotides: 17. Germline loops: CDR1 MNHEY, CDR2 SMNVEV (reference sequence).